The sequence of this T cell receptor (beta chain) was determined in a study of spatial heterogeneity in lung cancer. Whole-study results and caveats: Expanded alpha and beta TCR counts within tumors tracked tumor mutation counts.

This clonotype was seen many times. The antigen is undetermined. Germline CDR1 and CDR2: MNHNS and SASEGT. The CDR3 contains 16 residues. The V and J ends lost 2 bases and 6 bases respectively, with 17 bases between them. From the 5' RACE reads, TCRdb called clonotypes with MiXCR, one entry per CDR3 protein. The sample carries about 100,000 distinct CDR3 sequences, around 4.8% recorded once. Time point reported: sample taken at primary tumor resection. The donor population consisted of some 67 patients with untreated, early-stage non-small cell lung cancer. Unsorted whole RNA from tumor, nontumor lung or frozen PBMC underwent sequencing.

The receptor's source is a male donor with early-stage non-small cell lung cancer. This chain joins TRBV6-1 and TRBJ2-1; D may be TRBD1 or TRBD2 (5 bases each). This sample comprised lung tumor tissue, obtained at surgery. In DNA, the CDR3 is TGTGCCAGCAGTGAACCGTCTCCCCGAGGGGTCAATGAGCAGTTCTTC. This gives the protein CASSEPSPRGVNEQFF.